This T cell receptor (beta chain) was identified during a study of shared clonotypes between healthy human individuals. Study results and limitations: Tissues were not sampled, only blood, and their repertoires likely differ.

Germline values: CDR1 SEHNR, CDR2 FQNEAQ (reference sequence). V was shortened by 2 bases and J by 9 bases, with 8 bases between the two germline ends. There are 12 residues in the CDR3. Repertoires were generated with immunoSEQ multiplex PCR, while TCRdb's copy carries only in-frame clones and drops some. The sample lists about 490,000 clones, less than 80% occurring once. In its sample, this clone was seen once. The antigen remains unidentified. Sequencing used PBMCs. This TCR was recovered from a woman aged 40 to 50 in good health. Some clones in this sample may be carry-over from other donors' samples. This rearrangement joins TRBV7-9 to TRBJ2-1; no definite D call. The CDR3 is CASSLSSIEQFF. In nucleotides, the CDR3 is TGTGCCAGCAGCTTATCCTCTATTGAGCAGTTCTTC.